This T cell receptor (beta chain) originates from a study of Ad26.COV2.S vaccination and SARS-CoV-2 variants (dated by TCRdb to about 2021). Background on the whole study: Vaccine-arm donors came from COV1001, a multicentre, randomized, double-blind, placebo-controlled phase I-IIa trial of Ad26.COV2.S in healthy adults. Ad26.COV2.S was administered intramuscularly at a dose of 5x10^10 or 1x10^11 viral particles, either as one shot or as two shots given 56 days apart. TCRbeta repertoire sequencing was used to assess the specificity and breadth of SARS-CoV-2-reactive T cell receptors after Ad26.COV2.S vaccination. A total of around 32 samples were included in the TCR-sequenced set, comprising about 20 Ad26.COV2.S vaccine recipients, 5 placebo recipients and 8 SARS-CoV-2 convalescent individuals. Trial participants were randomized into five groups of five, in which low-dose or high-dose Ad26.COV2.S was given once or twice, or placebo was given on both occasions. Throughout the experiments and outcome assessment, investigators stayed blinded to trial group allocation. What the research found in general, with its limitations: After vaccination, spike-specific CD8+ and CD4+ T cell responses were reported to show substantial breadth. It was noted by the authors that total T cell responses may have been underestimated by the TCR breadth and depth analyses. Vaccine and placebo recipients had comparable non-spike TCR breadth, which fits with the vaccine containing only spike. Ad26.COV2.S recipients had higher spike-specific TCR breadth than placebo recipients (P = 0.0014). The study was not powered to compare responses between vaccine doses or regimens.

The treatment or condition label here, explained by the study, means: around 19 received Ad26.COV2.S at low or high dose, single or two shots; 5 received placebo; per-sample allocation not given. For vaccine and placebo recipients, the sequenced repertoires came from samples collected on day 63 after the first injection. In Cohort 1b, some 25 adults aged 18-55 years were enrolled at a single site in Boston, USA, between 29 July and 7 August 2020. Ad26.COV2.S was a replication-incompetent adenovirus type 26 vector expressing a prefusion-stabilized SARS-CoV-2 spike protein from the original Wuhan strain. TCRbeta CDR3 regions were sequenced with the immunoSEQ Assay. After extraction, genomic DNA underwent amplification by bias-controlled multiplex PCR, followed by high-throughput sequencing. The paper's processing steps were these. To quantify the absolute abundance of every unique TCRbeta CDR3 region, sequences were collapsed and filtered. T cell fraction was estimated by normalizing TCRbeta template counts to usable DNA, which was measured by amplifying reference genes present in all nucleated cells. Repertoire TCRs were annotated as SARS-CoV-2-specific by exact matching of V gene, CDR3 amino acid sequence and J gene to a known reactive TCR set. MIRA supplied the reference SARS-CoV-2 TCR set, which was filtered for enrichment in COVID-19-positive ImmuneCODE repertoires so that public or cross-reactive TCRs were removed. Based on the MIRA antigens, annotated TCRs were further analysed at the level of specific ORF or position within ORF. Breadth was defined as the number of annotated unique rearrangements divided by the total number of unique productive rearrangements, and depth was defined as the summed frequency of the annotated unique rearrangements. Group comparisons of TCR breadth used two-sided Wilcoxon rank-sum tests. TCRdb stores this immuneACCESS table with in-frame sequences only. Part of the clones is absent; in the studies checked, under half of the shortfall reflects unresolved V genes, and no reason is known for the rest. Clone size and V and J calls were adopted from that table, with D and trimming inferred from the DNA. Recorded for this sample are some 250,000 clones; over 75% of them occurred a single time. About 10% of the sample comes from the top ten.

Germline trimming: 3 bases from V, 4 bases from J; junction bases outside gene matches: 11. Measured from the cysteine to the phenylalanine, the CDR3 is 17 residues long. Of all the DNA, just the CDR3 is kept, 51 bases in frame from base 1. This clone was found a few times. Its antigen remains undetermined. No qualities accompany the bases; no much larger clone lies one base away. The origin of this receptor is a person between 18 and 65 years old who received the Ad26.COV2.S COVID-19 vaccine or a placebo. This sequence uses TRBV23-1 and TRBJ2-4; 8 central nucleotides agree with TRBD1. TRBV23-1 is classed as an ORF, of uncertain function. The material was peripheral blood, obtained in a trial of Ad26.COV2.S vaccine versus placebo. The DNA sequence follows: TGCGCCAGCAGTCAGGTGGGACAGGATAGCCTTAAAAACATTCAGTACTTC. Its protein product is CASSQVGQDSLKNIQYF.